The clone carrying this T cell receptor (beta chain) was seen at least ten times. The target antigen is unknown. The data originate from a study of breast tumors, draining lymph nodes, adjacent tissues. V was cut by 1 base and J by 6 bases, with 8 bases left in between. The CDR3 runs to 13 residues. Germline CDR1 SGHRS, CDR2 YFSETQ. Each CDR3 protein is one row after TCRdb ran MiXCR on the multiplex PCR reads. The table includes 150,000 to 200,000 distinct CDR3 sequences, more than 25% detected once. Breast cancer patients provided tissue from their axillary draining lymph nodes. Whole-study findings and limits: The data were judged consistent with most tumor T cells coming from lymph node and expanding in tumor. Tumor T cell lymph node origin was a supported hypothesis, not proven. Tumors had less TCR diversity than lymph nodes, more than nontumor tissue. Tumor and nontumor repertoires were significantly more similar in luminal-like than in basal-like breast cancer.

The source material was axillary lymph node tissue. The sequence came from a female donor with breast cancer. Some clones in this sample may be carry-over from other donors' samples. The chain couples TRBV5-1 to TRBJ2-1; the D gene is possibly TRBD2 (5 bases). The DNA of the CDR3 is TGCGCCAGCAGCTTGTTGCGGGTCAATGAGCAGTTCTTC. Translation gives CASSLLRVNEQFF.